This note documents a single T cell receptor beta chain sequence. The antigen remains undetermined. The V and J ends lost 1 base and 5 bases respectively, with 14 bases between them. The CDR3 has 16 amino acids. Germline values: CDR1 MNHNS, CDR2 SASEGT. The use of a sample-barcoded 5' primer and a J-beta primer mix characterized a second PCR of about 7 to 12 cycles. TCRdb processed the 5' RACE reads anew with MiXCR; each CDR3 protein has one entry. The sample lists approximately 780,000 distinct CDR3 sequences; about 26% were seen once. These data are taken from a study of blood T cells in healthy people across ages. Broader study findings: Naive T cell percentage showed a strong correlation with the diversity of TCR beta.

These records were also assigned to another study, of T cells of mothers and their children.

The rearrangement joins TRBV6-1 to TRBJ1-4, with D possibly being TRBD1 (5 bases). Sequenced material: blood. The clonotype comes from a boy aged 5-17 years in good health. The CDR3, as DNA: TGTGCCAGCAGTGAAGGGTGGGGCGGGGACAATGAAAAACTGTTTTTT. Translated, it gives CASSEGWGGDNEKLFF.